The 19 T cell receptor beta chains below all came from one sample that was sequenced in a study of CD8 T cells in ankylosing spondylitis. Findings of the study overall: For ankylosing spondylitis blood, a TCR beta motif of fewer than 10 highly homologous variants appeared characteristic.

Their antigen targets remain unknown. One entry per CDR3 protein, called by TCRdb with MiXCR from the 5' RACE reads. The data contain 200,000 to 250,000 distinct CDR3 sequences, about 7% of them singletons. Source material: blood, either unsorted or a sorted T cell fraction (not recorded which). These receptor sequences come from a male donor with ankylosing spondylitis.

This clonotype was found many times. This sequence joins TRBV7-8 and TRBJ2-3, with 9 bases that match TRBD2. The length of the CDR3 is 17 residues. V lost 1 base and J lost 2; bases outside the gene matches: 7. Germline lookup yields CDR1 SGHVS and CDR2 FQNEAQ. The CDR3 is CASSLVAGVANTDTQYF. CDR3 nucleotides: TGTGCCAGCAGCTTAGTAGCGGGAGTAGCGAACACAGATACGCAGTATTTT. The full variable domain, completed using reference TRBV7-8 and TRBJ2-3, is GAGVSQSPRYKVAKRGQDVALRCDPISGHVSLFWYQQALGQGPEFLTYFQNEAQLDKSGLPSDRFFAERPEGSVSTLKIQRTQQEDSAVYLCASSLVAGVANTDTQYFGPGTRLTVL.

This clonotype appeared many times. The chain combines TRBV6-2 or TRBV6-3 with TRBJ2-4; the D is unclear. The CDR3 is made up of 13 amino acids. Trimming stripped 4 bases from V and 3 bases from J, with 7 bases between. Per the germline V gene, CDR1 is MNHEY and CDR2 is SVGEGT. The CDR3: CASSWGSKNIQYF. For the CDR3, the DNA is TGTGCCAGCAGTTGGGGAAGCAAAAACATTCAGTACTTC.

V is TRBV5-1 and J is TRBJ1-1; 8 bases map to TRBD1. The germline gives CDR1 SGHRS, CDR2 YFSETQ. The CDR3 consists of 14 residues. Trimming cost V 2 bases and J 7 bases; bases outside gene matches: 7. CDR3 DNA sequence: TGCGCCAGCAGCTTACAATACAGGGGGGATGAAGCTTTCTTT. This sequence encodes CASSLQYRGDEAFF.

CDR3 DNA sequence: TGCAGTGCCCCCGGGACTAGCGGTTCCTACAATGAGCAGTTCTTC. It specifies CSAPGTSGSYNEQFF. V and J are TRBV20-1 and TRBJ2-1; TRBD2 agrees at 11 bases. Germline V gene data show CDR1 as DFQATT and CDR2 as SNEGSKA (reference sequence). J lost 1 base, V lost 6 bases, and 5 bases had no gene match. The CDR3 sequence is 15 residues long.

The table lists this clonotype with many counts. The rearrangement links TRBV27 to TRBJ2-5; D gene uncertain. The V end lost 1 base, the J end lost 5 bases, and 5 bases lay between the germline ends. CDR1 is MNHEY, CDR2 SMNVEV, per germline (reference sequence). The CDR3 totals 12 residues. The CDR3 is CASSLLGETQYF. CDR3 sequence (DNA): TGTGCCAGCAGTTTATTGGGGGAGACCCAGTACTTC.

The chain employs TRBV7-6 and TRBJ2-5, with D unclear. Trimming took off 3 bases at V and 2 bases at J, with 13 bases between the two ends. The CDR3 length is 15 residues. Germline CDR1 and CDR2: SGHVS and FNYEAQ. The CDR3 DNA follows: TGTGCCAGCAGCTTCAATTTTGGTTCGCAAGAGACCCAGTACTTC. Translated, it gives CASSFNFGSQETQYF.

The chain joins TRBV27 to TRBJ2-7; D might be TRBD2 (6 bases). The CDR3 is 13 residues long. The germline V gene encodes CDR1 MNHEY and CDR2 SMNVEV (reference sequence). V dropped 6 bases and J dropped 2 bases, with 11 bases sitting between them. CDR3 residues: CASSRDWTYEQYF. CDR3 DNA: TGTGCCAGCAGCCGGGACTGGACCTACGAGCAGTACTTC.

This clonotype has more than one count but fewer than ten. This rearrangement joins TRBV6-1 to TRBJ2-5, with D tentatively TRBD1 or TRBD2 (5 bases each). In germline, CDR1 is MNHNS, CDR2 SASEGT. This CDR3 has 14 residues. The V end was cut by 6 bases, the J end by 7 bases, with 18 bases between. In DNA form, the CDR3 reads TGTGCCAGCAGCACCGGGACGGTCACAGGGACCCAGTACTTC. This encodes CASSTGTVTGTQYF.

This clonotype has a count of ten or more. V usage is TRBV7-2 and J usage is TRBJ2-7; weak D call: TRBD1 (5 bases). The length of the CDR3 is 15 residues. The germline V and J ends were trimmed by 5 bases and 0 bases, with 14 bases remaining between them. CDR1 and CDR2 (germline): SGHTA, FQGNSA. The CDR3 DNA follows: TGTGCCAGCAGCCCCGACAGTCCTAGCTCCTACGAGCAGTACTTC. Its protein is CASSPDSPSSYEQYF.

This clonotype was counted a few times. V gene TRBV7-9 combines with J gene TRBJ2-1; the D gene is possibly TRBD2 (5 bases). V lost 5 bases and J 5 bases, leaving 13 bases between the germline ends. The CDR3 totals 14 residues. The germline gives CDR1 SEHNR, CDR2 FQNEAQ (reference sequence). The chain's CDR3 is CASSTQGSHNEQFF. DNA of the CDR3: TGTGCCAGCAGCACCCAAGGGAGCCACAATGAGCAGTTCTTC.

The V call is TRBV10-3, the J call TRBJ2-3; no firm D call. CDR3 length: 12 amino acids. CDR1 is ENHRY, CDR2 SYGVKD, per germline. V was pared by 0 bases and J by 9 bases, with 7 bases between. Here the CDR3 DNA reads TGTGCCATCAGTGAGTCCCCCCGGACGCAGTATTTT. Its protein product is CAISESPRTQYF.

Worth noting for this clonotype: A much larger clone differs by one base, so this may be a read error. The rearrangement uses TRBV10-3 and TRBJ2-3; 10 bases are shared with TRBD2. The CDR3 has 15 residues. V was clipped by 10 bases and J by 2 bases; unmatched bases: 9. The V gene's germline CDR1 is ENHRY and CDR2 SYGVKD. The CDR3 region has the DNA TGTGCCACCAGGCTTCTAGCGGGAGTCACAGATACGCAGTATTTT. Translating it yields CATRLLAGVTDTQYF.

The J gene is TRBJ2-3, the V gene TRBV4-3, with no clear D. Per germline, CDR1 LGHNA and CDR2 YSLEER. The CDR3 is 15 amino acids. Trimming stripped 3 bases from V and 0 bases from J, with 10 bases between. For the CDR3, the DNA is TGCGCCAGCAGCCAGGGTGTTGGCAGCACAGATACGCAGTATTTT. This codes for CASSQGVGSTDTQYF.

This clonotype was seen repeatedly, ten times or more. This chain links TRBV4-2 with TRBJ2-1; 7 nucleotides line up with TRBD2. Germline-derived CDR1 and CDR2 are LGHNA and YNFKEQ. This CDR3 contains 16 residues. The junction had 11 bases not matched to a gene; V was cut back by 0 bases and J by 9 bases. In nucleotides, the CDR3 is TGTGCCAGCAGCCAAGATCTTCGCGGGAGTAGCGGTGAGCAGTTCTTC. Amino acid sequence: CASSQDLRGSSGEQFF.

This clonotype came up many times. The chain has TRBV29-1 and TRBJ2-6, with a possible D match to TRBD1 (5 bases). Germline V lookup: CDR1 SQVTM, CDR2 ANQGSEA. The CDR3 has 13 residues. The CDR3 DNA reads as TGCAGTGTCAGGGCTCCCGGGGCCAACGTCCTGACTTTC. Translation gives CSVRAPGANVLTF.

The chain couples TRBV4-3 to TRBJ2-6; D not resolved. V was trimmed by 1 base and J by 0 bases, leaving 13 bases between them. Germline CDR1 and CDR2: LGHNA and YSLEER. This CDR3 is built from 18 residues. The CDR3 region has the DNA TGCGCCAGCAGCCAAGGTTCGAGACTCGGCTCTGGGGCCAACGTCCTGACTTTC. This translates into CASSQGSRLGSGANVLTF.

This clonotype was observed many times. The chain joins TRBV6-1 to TRBJ2-5; possibly TRBD1 for D (5 bases). The CDR3 has 15 residues. Germline loops: CDR1 MNHNS, CDR2 SASEGT. Trimming took 1 base from V and 5 from J, leaving 14 bases between them. The CDR3 DNA sequence: TGTGCCAGCAGTGAAGGGACAATCGCCGTTGAGACCCAGTACTTC. This encodes CASSEGTIAVETQYF.

This clonotype was seen at least ten times. The chain uses TRBV2 and TRBJ2-5; no clear D gene. This CDR3 is built from 13 residues. V lost 3 bases and J 1 base, leaving 6 bases between the germline ends. Germline CDR1 is SNHLY and CDR2 is FYNNEI. CDR3 residues: CASSDWAQETQYF. CDR3 bases: TGTGCCAGCAGTGATTGGGCCCAAGAGACCCAGTACTTC.

This clonotype was recorded at least ten times. This chain joins TRBV7-9 and TRBJ2-5; D may be TRBD1 (6 bases). The V gene lost 5 bases and the J gene lost 1 base, with 11 bases spanning the gap. The germline V gene encodes CDR1 SEHNR and CDR2 FQNEAQ (reference sequence). This CDR3 spans 14 amino acids. CDR3 DNA: TGTGCCAGCAGCCAACAGGGTTTCCAAGAGACCCAGTACTTC. As protein: CASSQQGFQETQYF.